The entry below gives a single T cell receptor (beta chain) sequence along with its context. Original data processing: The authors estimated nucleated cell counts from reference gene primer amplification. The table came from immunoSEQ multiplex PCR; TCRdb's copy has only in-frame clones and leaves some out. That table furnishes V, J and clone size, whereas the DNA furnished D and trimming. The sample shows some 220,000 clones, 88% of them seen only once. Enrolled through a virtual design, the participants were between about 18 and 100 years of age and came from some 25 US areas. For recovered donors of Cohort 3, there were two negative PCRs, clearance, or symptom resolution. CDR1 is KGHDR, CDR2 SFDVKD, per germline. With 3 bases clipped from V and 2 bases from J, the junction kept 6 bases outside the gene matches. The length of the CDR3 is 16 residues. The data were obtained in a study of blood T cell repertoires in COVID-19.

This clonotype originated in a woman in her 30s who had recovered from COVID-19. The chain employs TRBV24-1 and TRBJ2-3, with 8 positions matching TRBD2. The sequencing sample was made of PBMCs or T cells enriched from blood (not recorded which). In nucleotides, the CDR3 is TGTGCCACCAGTGATCCATTAGCGGGGAACACAGATACGCAGTATTTT. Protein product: CATSDPLAGNTDTQYF.